The sequence of this T cell receptor (beta chain) was determined in a study of T cell changes during pregnancy in multiple sclerosis. Only in-frame clones appear in the TCRdb table, and some are missing; sequencing was by immunoSEQ multiplex PCR. The table includes some 85,000 clones, about 93% detected once. The CDR3 loop spans 14 amino acids. Germline CDR1 reads MNHNS; CDR2 reads SASEGT. Trimming took off 7 bases at V and 5 bases at J, with 17 bases between the two ends. This TCR was recovered from a female donor in good health, enrolled as a control in a pregnancy study. The sample consisted of peripheral blood, taken in the second trimester of pregnancy. The gene calls are TRBV6-1 and TRBJ1-1; possible D gene TRBD1, 5 bases. The CDR3: CASMWGPAGTEAFF. CDR3 in DNA: TGTGCCAGCATGTGGGGCCCGGCAGGAACTGAAGCTTTCTTT.